This T cell receptor beta chain stems from a study of beta chain features in type 1 diabetes. TCRB transcripts that were expressed got sequenced, as all of the isolated RNA had been reverse transcribed. Libraries were prepared by immunoSEQ multiplex PCR; TCRdb keeps only in-frame clonotypes and omits some of them. The repertoire includes about 260,000 clones, about 20% of them detected once, and 0.028% sits in the top ten. This clone has only a few counts. Its cognate antigen is unknown. This CDR3 comprises 18 residues. Per the germline V gene, CDR1 is GTSNPN and CDR2 is SVGIG (reference sequence). The ends were cut back, 0 bases at V and 1 base at J, with 19 bases in the middle. Whole-study findings and limits: TCRB CDR3s were moderately but significantly shorter in Type 1 diabetes patients in all four CD4+ subsets.

The rearrangement joins TRBV30 to TRBJ1-3; no clear D gene. The sequenced material came from naive CD4+ T cells from blood. This sequence originates from a woman aged 40 to 50 with type 1 diabetes. The CDR3 is CAWSVLGRVGLSGNTIYF. CDR3 DNA sequence: TGTGCCTGGAGTGTACTGGGCCGTGTTGGCTTGTCTGGAAACACCATATATTTT.